This paragraph reports one T cell receptor (beta chain). Its cognate antigen has yet to be identified. Per-base quality was not reported, and no clone a single base away is much larger than it. The sample belongs to a study of blood T cell repertoires in COVID-19 (TCRdb year 2020). Regarding the study in general: The collaborator samples originated in the United States, Italy and Spain and spanned the acute and convalescent phases of COVID-19. The repertoires were released in a freely available public database meant as a resource for research on the immune response to SARS-CoV-2. The material from the prospective study consisted of cDNA or gDNA derived from T cells, B-cell-depleted T cells, or PBMCs. The samples were drawn from the first 160 participants of the ongoing ImmuneRACE study and from some 1,300 subjects provided by 6 global collaborators. Where available, HLA class I and class II types were obtained from metadata supplied by the sample provider rather than from assay-based typing. Nearly every sample came with metadata listing a de-identified subject ID, COVID-19 status, age in years and sex. Deeply sampled blood TCRbeta repertoires from subjects exposed to, actively infected with, or recovered from COVID-19 were included in the dataset.

From the cysteine through the phenylalanine, the CDR3 covers 13 amino acids. Kept here is only the CDR3 DNA, which spans 39 bases and is read in frame from base 1. V gives up 4 bases and J gives up 3 bases, and the segment between their germline ends measures 9 bases. The germline V gene (reference sequence) yields LGHDT for CDR1 and YNNKEL for CDR2. What the work shows at the level of the full study, not this receptor alone: The quantity of clinical and demographic metadata differed by source and by participant and was supplied without curation.

The collaborating institutions used their own protocols to collect whole blood in K2EDTA tubes. For TCRbeta analysis, collaborators shipped samples as frozen whole blood, isolated PBMCs, or DNA extracted from either of those sample types. TCRbeta CDR3 regions were amplified from genomic DNA using the immunoSEQ Assay, a bias-controlled multiplex PCR. Processing in the source paper ran as follows. The number of nucleated cells in each sample was estimated by amplification of reference gene primers within the assay. To quantify the absolute abundance of each unique TCRbeta CDR3 rearrangement, sequence reads were collapsed and filtered. For each sample, productive Simpson clonality was calculated as the square root of Simpson's diversity index across productive rearrangements. Imported from immuneACCESS, the table was reduced by TCRdb to in-frame sequences with V and J called. These copies leave out some clones; in studies compared against another copy, an unresolved V gene accounts for under half, and the cause of the remainder is not known. From that table come the V and J calls and clone size; the DNA was used to work out D and trimming. This sample gives tens of thousands of clones in total; approximately 90% of them show up just once. The ten biggest clones cover about 9.4% of the sample.

Material for sequencing was peripheral blood. This receptor chain uses TRBV3-1 (or the pseudogene TRBV3-2) and TRBJ1-2; the D gene is not confidently resolved. The sequence was obtained from a human donor in a cohort sampled during active COVID-19. The nucleotides are TGTGCCAGCAGCCCGACTACGGACTATGGCTACACCTTC. Its coded protein is CASSPTTDYGYTF.